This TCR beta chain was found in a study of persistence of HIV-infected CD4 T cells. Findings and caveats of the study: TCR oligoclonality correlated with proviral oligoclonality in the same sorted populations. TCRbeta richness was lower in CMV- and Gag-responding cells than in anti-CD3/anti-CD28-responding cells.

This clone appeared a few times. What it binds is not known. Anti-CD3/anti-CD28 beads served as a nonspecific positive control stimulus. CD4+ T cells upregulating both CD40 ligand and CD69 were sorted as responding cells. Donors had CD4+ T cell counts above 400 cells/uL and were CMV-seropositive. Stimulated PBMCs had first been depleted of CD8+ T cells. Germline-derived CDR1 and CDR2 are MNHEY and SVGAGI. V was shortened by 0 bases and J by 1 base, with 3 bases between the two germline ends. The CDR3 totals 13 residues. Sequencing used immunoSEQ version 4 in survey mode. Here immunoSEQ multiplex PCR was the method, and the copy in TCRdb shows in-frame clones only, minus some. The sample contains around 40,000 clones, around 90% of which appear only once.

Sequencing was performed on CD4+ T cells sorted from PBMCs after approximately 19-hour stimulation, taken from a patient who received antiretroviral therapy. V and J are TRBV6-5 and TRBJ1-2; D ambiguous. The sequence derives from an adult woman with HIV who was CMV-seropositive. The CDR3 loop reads CASSYSSNYGYTF. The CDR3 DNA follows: TGTGCCAGCAGTTACTCTAGTAACTATGGCTACACCTTC.